This TCR beta chain was profiled in a study of T cells after yellow fever vaccination. Per the germline V gene, CDR1 is DFQATT and CDR2 is SNEGSKA (reference sequence). The V gene end was trimmed by 4 bases and the J gene end by 6 bases; junction bases not matched to a gene: 5. The CDR3 is 12 residues long. A single record per CDR3 protein comes from TCRdb applying MiXCR to the 5' RACE reads. Of about 170,000 distinct CDR3 sequences detected, 8% to 13% appear once; the ten largest clones hold just over 35%. The sequenced sample was CD8+ T cells sorted from PBMCs, obtained 15 days after the yellow fever booster vaccination. V gene TRBV20-1 combines with J gene TRBJ1-2, with 7 bases that match TRBD1. The origin of this receptor is a man aged 18 to 29 who received the YFV17D yellow fever vaccine. CDR3 protein: CSAIITGDGYTF. Written as DNA, the CDR3 is TGCAGTGCTATTATAACAGGGGATGGCTACACCTTC.